Listed here are 21 T cell receptor beta chains from one sample, sequenced in a study of blood T cell repertoires in COVID-19. Sequenced by immunoSEQ multiplex PCR; TCRdb stores in-frame clones only, minus some. The data contain more than 150,000 clones, nearly 90% of them singletons. The sequenced sample consisted of peripheral blood. These receptors originate from a man in his fifties or sixties with acute or convalescent COVID-19.

The chain links TRBV15 to TRBJ1-3; D possibly corresponds to TRBD1 (5 bases). V lost 0 bases to trimming and J lost 4 bases, with 10 bases between them. The CDR3 runs 15 residues. Germline V gene data show CDR1 as LNHNV and CDR2 as YYDKDF (reference sequence). This CDR3 is CATSREGRGGNTIYF. The CDR3 bases are TGTGCCACCAGCAGAGAGGGGAGGGGAGGAAACACCATATATTTT.

The chain employs TRBV10-3 and TRBJ1-1; 8 bases align to TRBD1. Germline V CDR1 and CDR2: ENHRY, SYGVKD. Unmatched junction bases numbered 7, after V lost 7 bases and J lost 0 bases. This CDR3 spans 15 amino acids. The CDR3 is CAITRDRRMNTEAFF. The CDR3 region has the DNA TGTGCCATCACTCGGGACAGGAGAATGAACACTGAAGCTTTCTTT.

The CDR3 here is CASSFTGTGPYNEQFF. CDR3 bases: TGTGCCAGCAGTTTTACCGGGACAGGCCCCTACAATGAGCAGTTCTTC. The chain uses TRBV28 and TRBJ2-1, with 8 positions matching TRBD1. The V gene's germline CDR1 is MDHEN and CDR2 SYDVKM. J lost 2 bases, V lost 3 bases, and 6 bases had no gene match. CDR3 size: 16 residues.

The genes are TRBV28 and TRBJ2-7; D perhaps matches TRBD2 (6 bases). V lost 7 bases and J lost 2, with 15 bases in between. Germline values: CDR1 MDHEN, CDR2 SYDVKM. This CDR3 is 14 amino acids long. The DNA for the CDR3 is TGTGCCAGCACCCAGGAGGGCGGCACCTACGAGCAGTACGTC. This codes for CASTQEGGTYEQYV.

The rearrangement links TRBV5-5 to TRBJ2-2; a weak D match, TRBD2 (6 bases). The CDR3 spans 14 residues. The ends were cut back, 4 bases at V and 7 bases at J, with 14 bases in the middle. The germline V gene encodes CDR1 SGHKS and CDR2 YYEKEE (reference sequence). In DNA form, the CDR3 reads TGTGCCAGCAGCACGGGACGGCGGGGCGGGGAGCTGTTTTTT. It specifies CASSTGRRGGELFF.

The chain combines TRBV7-6 with TRBJ2-1, with TRBD2 as a possible D gene (5 bases). Trimming shortened V by 1 base and J by 4 bases, and 14 bases separated the two germline ends. In germline, CDR1 is SGHVS, CDR2 FNYEAQ. The CDR3 totals 16 residues. As DNA, the CDR3 is TGTGCCAGCAGCTTAGATCTGAGGGAAAGGTACAATGAGCAGTTCTTC. Translation: CASSLDLRERYNEQFF.

V usage is TRBV5-1 and J usage is TRBJ2-1, with 14 bases that match TRBD2. The germline gives CDR1 SGHRS, CDR2 YFSETQ. The CDR3 spans 17 residues. Germline trimming cut 3 bases from V and 3 bases from J; bases unmatched to any gene: 5. CDR3 loop: CASSSRGLAGVYNEQFF. The CDR3 nucleotides read TGCGCCAGCAGCTCTAGGGGACTAGCGGGAGTCTACAATGAGCAGTTCTTC.

The chain is built from TRBV5-1 and TRBJ2-5; TRBD2 matches at 10 bases. The V and J ends lost 0 bases and 4 bases, in that order; junction bases with no gene match: 3. From germline, CDR1 is SGHRS and CDR2 YFSETQ. The CDR3 is 15 amino acids. CDR3 region: CASSLGTSGGETQYF. The CDR3 DNA reads TGCGCCAGCAGCTTGGGGACTAGCGGTGGAGAGACCCAGTACTTC.

The J gene is TRBJ1-5, the V gene TRBV5-4; possibly TRBD1 for D (6 bases). Between the trimmed V and J ends, which lost 3 bases and 3 bases, there was a span of 16 bases. Germline V gene sequence: CDR1 SGHNT, CDR2 YYREEE (reference sequence). This CDR3 spans 16 amino acids. In DNA form, the CDR3 reads TGTGCCAGCAGCTCGGGGGGCGGGGAACTCAATCAGCCCCAGCATTTT. Translated: CASSSGGGELNQPQHF.

The gene calls are TRBV27 and TRBJ2-5; 15 positions match TRBD2. The V gene end was trimmed by 5 bases and the J gene end by 5 bases; junction bases not matched to a gene: 6. The germline gives CDR1 MNHEY, CDR2 SMNVEV (reference sequence). The CDR3 totals 16 residues. The CDR3 coding sequence is TGTGCCAGCAGTCCCAGGGGACTAGCGGGAGGCGAGACCCAGTACTTC. Protein sequence: CASSPRGLAGGETQYF.

This clone appeared a single time. The chain recombines TRBV4-1 with TRBJ1-1; unclear D gene. CDR1 is MGHRA and CDR2 is YSYEKL in the germline V gene. This CDR3 is 15 amino acids long. Trimming cost V 0 bases and J 0 bases, with 8 bases left between them. CDR3 in amino acids: CASSQDPQLNTEAFF. CDR3 sequence (DNA): TGCGCCAGCAGCCAAGATCCACAGCTGAACACTGAAGCTTTCTTT.

V and J are TRBV7-3 and TRBJ2-2, with a possible D match to TRBD1 (5 bases). The V gene lost 5 bases and the J gene lost 3 bases, with 10 bases spanning the gap. Germline V gene sequence: CDR1 SGHTA, CDR2 FQGTGA. The CDR3 consists of 14 residues. CDR3 nucleotide sequence: TGTGCCAGCAGCCGTACAGGAGACACCGGGGAGCTGTTTTTT. This translates into CASSRTGDTGELFF.

The chain carries TRBV6-5 and TRBJ2-7; the D gene is possibly TRBD1 (5 bases). V shed 2 bases and J shed 5 bases, with 10 bases lying between them. The CDR3 contains 13 residues. Germline assignment: CDR1 MNHEY and CDR2 SVGAGI. The CDR3 here is CASSYGLRDEQYF. In nucleotides, the CDR3 is TGTGCCAGCAGTTACGGCCTCAGGGACGAGCAGTACTTC.

This clone has a handful of counts. The J gene is TRBJ1-6, the V gene TRBV19; 7 positions agree with TRBD1. Looked up from germline, CDR1 is LNHDA and CDR2 is SQIVND (reference sequence). The CDR3 length is 13 residues. Unmatched junction bases numbered 1, after V lost 6 bases and J lost 5 bases. The CDR3 loop reads CASSDRDNSPLHF. In DNA, the CDR3 is TGTGCCAGTAGCGACAGGGATAATTCACCCCTCCACTTT.

This sequence joins TRBV4-2 and TRBJ2-5; TRBD2 agrees at 8 bases. V was pared by 3 bases and J by 1 base, with 4 bases of the junction left unmatched. Germline V gives CDR1 LGHNA, CDR2 YNFKEQ. The CDR3 extends over 15 amino acids. CDR3 region: CASSHQLAAQETQYF. The CDR3 DNA reads as TGTGCCAGCAGCCACCAACTAGCGGCCCAAGAGACCCAGTACTTC.

CDR3 bases: TGTGCCATCAGTGTTGGAGGGGTGAACACTGAAGCTTTCTTT. This translates into CAISVGGVNTEAFF. The chain recombines TRBV10-3 with TRBJ1-1, with D possibly matching TRBD1 (5 bases). The CDR3 runs to 14 residues. The germline V and J ends were trimmed by 4 bases and 0 bases, with 9 bases remaining between them. Germline V gene sequence: CDR1 ENHRY, CDR2 SYGVKD.

The chain has TRBV19 and TRBJ2-1; D not certain. Germline assignment: CDR1 LNHDA and CDR2 SQIVND (reference sequence). The V end lost 1 base, the J end lost 2 bases, and 15 bases lay between the germline ends. The CDR3 has 17 residues. The CDR3 DNA follows: TGTGCCAGTAGTATAGTTGCGTCTACGGTACCCTACAATGAGCAGTTCTTC. This gives the protein CASSIVASTVPYNEQFF.

V usage is TRBV7-9 and J usage is TRBJ1-2, with 7 bases lining up with TRBD1. CDR3 length: 14 amino acids. CDR1 and CDR2 (germline): SEHNR, FQNEAQ (reference sequence). V trimming: 5 bases; J trimming: 3 bases; junction bases outside the gene matches: 6. The CDR3 DNA is TGTGCCAGCAGCCTCATGCAGGGGGACTATGGCTACACCTTC. Its protein product is CASSLMQGDYGYTF. Combining the CDR3 with reference TRBV7-9 and TRBJ1-2 gives the whole variable domain DTGVSQNPRHKITKRGQNVTFRCDPISEHNRLYWYRQTLGQGPEFLTYFQNEAQLEKSRLLSDRFSAERPKGSFSTLEIQRTEQGDSAMYLCASSLMQGDYGYTFGSGTRLTVV.

The chain carries TRBV7-2 and TRBJ1-2; D gene uncertain. CDR3 length equals 15 residues. From germline, CDR1 is SGHTA and CDR2 FQGNSA. The V end was cut by 1 base, the J end by 2 bases, with 11 bases between. The CDR3 DNA sequence: TGTGCCAGCAGCTTAGTGATTCGAGGCAACTATGGCTACACCTTC. Its translation is CASSLVIRGNYGYTF.

This chain's CDR3 is CASSATGDPTYEQYF. As DNA, the CDR3 is TGTGCCAGCAGCGCAACAGGGGACCCGACCTACGAGCAGTACTTC. This chain links TRBV9 with TRBJ2-7; 7 positions agree with TRBD1. Trimming cost V 3 bases and J 2 bases; bases outside gene matches: 8. CDR3 length equals 15 residues. CDR1 and CDR2 (germline): SGDLS, YYNGEE.

CDR3 DNA sequence: TGTGCCAGCAGCCAGGAGGTTTTGAATCATCAGCCCCAGCATTTT. Protein product: CASSQEVLNHQPQHF. This chain joins TRBV7-8 and TRBJ1-5, with unresolved D. There are 15 residues in the CDR3. CDR1 SGHVS and CDR2 FQNEAQ come from the germline V gene. Between the trimmed V and J ends, which lost 5 bases and 5 bases, there was a span of 16 bases. Supplemented by reference TRBV7-8 and TRBJ1-5, the full variable domain reads GAGVSQSPRYKVAKRGQDVALRCDPISGHVSLFWYQQALGQGPEFLTYFQNEAQLDKSGLPSDRFFAERPEGSVSTLKIQRTQQEDSAVYLCASSQEVLNHQPQHFGDGTRLSIL.